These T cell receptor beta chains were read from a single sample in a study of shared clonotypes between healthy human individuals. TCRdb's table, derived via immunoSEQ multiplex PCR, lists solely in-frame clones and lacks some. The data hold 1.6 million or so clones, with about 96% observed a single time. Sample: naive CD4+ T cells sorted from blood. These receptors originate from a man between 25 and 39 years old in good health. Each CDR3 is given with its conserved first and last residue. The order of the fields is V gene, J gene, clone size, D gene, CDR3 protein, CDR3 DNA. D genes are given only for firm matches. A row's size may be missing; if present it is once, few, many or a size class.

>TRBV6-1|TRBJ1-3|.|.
CASSELRGSGNTIYF
TGTGCCAGCAGTGAACTCAGGGGCTCTGGAAACACCATATATTTT
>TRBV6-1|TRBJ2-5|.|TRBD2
CASVGGTVETQYF
TGTGCCAGCGTGGGGGGGACGGTAGAGACCCAGTACTTC
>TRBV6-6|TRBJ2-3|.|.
CASRQGQLYTDTQYF
TGTGCCAGCAGACAGGGACAATTGTACACAGATACGCAGTATTTT
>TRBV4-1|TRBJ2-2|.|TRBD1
CASSQFDRGHTGELFF
TGCGCCAGCAGCCAATTCGACAGGGGGCACACCGGGGAGCTGTTTTTT
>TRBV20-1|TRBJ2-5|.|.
CSAGGETQYF
TGCAGTGCTGGGGGTGAGACCCAGTACTTC
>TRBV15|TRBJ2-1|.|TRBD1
CATSRGQGVSGYEQFF
TGTGCCACCAGCAGAGGACAGGGGGTTTCAGGCTATGAGCAGTTCTTC
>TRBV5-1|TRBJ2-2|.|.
CASSLEGNAGELFF
TGCGCCAGCAGCTTGGAGGGGAACGCCGGGGAGCTGTTTTTT
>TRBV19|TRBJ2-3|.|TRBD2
CASSQGLAGTSTDTQYF
TGTGCCAGTAGTCAAGGACTAGCGGGCACTAGCACAGATACGCAGTATTTT
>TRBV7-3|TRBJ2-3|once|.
CASSLGRAPDTQYF
TGTGCCAGCAGCTTGGGGCGAGCCCCAGATACGCAGTATTTT
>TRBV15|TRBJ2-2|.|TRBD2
CATSAEGLARNTGELFF
TGTGCCACCAGCGCGGAGGGACTAGCGCGTAACACCGGGGAGCTGTTTTTT
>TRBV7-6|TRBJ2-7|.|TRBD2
CASSFRTSGSEQYF
TGTGCCAGCAGCTTCCGGACTAGCGGGAGCGAGCAGTACTTC
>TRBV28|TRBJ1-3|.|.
CASSLYGRGSGNTIYF
TGTGCCAGCAGTTTGTACGGGAGGGGCTCTGGAAACACCATATATTTT
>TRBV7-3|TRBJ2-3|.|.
CASSLRSSSSTDTQYF
TGTGCCAGCAGCTTAAGGTCCTCTTCTAGCACAGATACGCAGTATTTT
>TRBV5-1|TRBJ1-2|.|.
CASSSRQNSGYTF
TGCGCCAGCAGTTCGCGTCAGAATTCTGGCTACACCTTC
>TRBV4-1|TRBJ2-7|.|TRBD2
CASSQGSSGSGVQYF
TGCGCCAGCAGCCAAGGGTCTAGCGGGAGCGGGGTGCAGTACTTC
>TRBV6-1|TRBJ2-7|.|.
CASLQRSYEQYF
TGTGCCAGCTTACAGCGATCCTACGAGCAGTACTTC
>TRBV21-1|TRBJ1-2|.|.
CASSKFQGSYGYTF
TGTGCCAGCAGCAAATTCCAGGGTAGCTATGGCTACACCTTC
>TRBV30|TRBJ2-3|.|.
CAWDQSTDTQYF
TGTGCCTGGGACCAGAGCACAGATACGCAGTATTTT
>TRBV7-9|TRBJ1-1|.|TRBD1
CASSSSGTGSNTEAFF
TGTGCCAGCAGCAGCAGCGGGACAGGGTCGAACACTGAAGCTTTCTTT
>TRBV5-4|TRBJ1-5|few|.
CASSLDPLGPQHF
TGTGCCAGCAGCTTGGATCCGTTGGGGCCCCAGCATTTT
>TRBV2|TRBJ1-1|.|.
CASSPVPNTEAFF
TGTGCCAGCAGCCCGGTACCGAACACTGAAGCTTTCTTT
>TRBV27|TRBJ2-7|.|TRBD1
CASRVQGALEQYF
TGTGCCAGCAGGGTACAGGGGGCGCTTGAGCAGTACTTC
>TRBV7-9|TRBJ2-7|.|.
CASRGSEQYF
TGTGCCAGCAGAGGCTCCGAGCAGTACTTC
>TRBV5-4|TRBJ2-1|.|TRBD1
CASSPDRVSYNEQFF
TGTGCCAGCAGCCCGGACAGGGTGTCCTACAATGAGCAGTTCTTC
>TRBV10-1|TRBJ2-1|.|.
CASSTSRSLDNEQFF
TGCGCCAGCAGCACTTCCCGGAGTCTCGACAATGAGCAGTTCTTC
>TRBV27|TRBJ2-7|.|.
CASSRDPYPSYEQYF
TGTGCCAGCAGTCGCGATCCATACCCGTCCTACGAGCAGTACTTC
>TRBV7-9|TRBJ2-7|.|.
CASSLGASSYEQYF
TGTGCCAGCAGCTTAGGTGCGAGCTCCTACGAGCAGTACTTC
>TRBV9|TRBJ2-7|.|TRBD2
CASSLSGRGTYEQYF
TGTGCCAGCAGTTTAAGCGGGAGGGGGACCTACGAGCAGTACTTC
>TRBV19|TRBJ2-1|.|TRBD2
CASSTIRLADNEQFF
TGTGCCAGTAGTACGATTCGGCTAGCGGACAATGAGCAGTTCTTC
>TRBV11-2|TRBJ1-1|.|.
CASSLKRVEAFF
TGTGCCAGCAGCTTAAAAAGGGTTGAAGCTTTCTTT
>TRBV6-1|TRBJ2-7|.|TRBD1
CASSGQQGSTYEQYF
TGTGCCAGCAGTGGGCAACAGGGGTCGACCTACGAGCAGTACTTC
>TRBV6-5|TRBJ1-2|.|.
CASSYNAENYGYTF
TGTGCCAGCAGTTACAACGCGGAAAACTATGGCTACACCTTC
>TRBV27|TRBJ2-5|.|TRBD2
CASSSYPISGNQWETQYF
TGTGCCAGCAGTTCGTACCCCATTAGCGGGAACCAATGGGAGACCCAGTACTTC
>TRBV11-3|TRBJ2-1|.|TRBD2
CASSHSGTSRGHEQFF
TGTGCCAGCAGCCATTCCGGGACTAGCAGAGGCCATGAGCAGTTCTTC
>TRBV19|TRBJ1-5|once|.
CASSQTPGGSNQPQHF
TGTGCCAGTAGCCAGACACCAGGAGGTAGCAATCAGCCCCAGCATTTT
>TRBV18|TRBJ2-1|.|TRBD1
CASSPDRENHNEQFF
TGTGCCAGCTCACCAGACAGGGAGAATCACAATGAGCAGTTCTTC
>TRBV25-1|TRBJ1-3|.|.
CAETGPGDTIYF
TGTGCAGAAACCGGCCCGGGAGACACCATATATTTT
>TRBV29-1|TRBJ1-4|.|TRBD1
CSAEGATGPTNEKLFF
TGCAGCGCTGAGGGGGCTACAGGACCAACTAATGAAAAACTGTTTTTT
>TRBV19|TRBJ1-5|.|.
CASSPRGNQPQHF
TGTGCCAGTAGTCCGCGCGGCAATCAGCCCCAGCATTTT
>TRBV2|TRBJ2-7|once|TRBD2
CASSRDYNEQYF
TGTGCCAGTTCCCGGGACTATAACGAGCAGTACTTC
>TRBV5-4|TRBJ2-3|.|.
CASSLTTSTDTQYF
TGTGCCAGCAGCTTGACTACTAGCACAGATACGCAGTATTTT
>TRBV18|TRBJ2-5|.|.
CASSINRGETQYF
TGTGCCAGCTCAATAAATCGGGGCGAGACCCAGTACTTC
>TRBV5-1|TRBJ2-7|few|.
CASSLYSLYEQYF
TGCGCCAGCAGCTTGTACTCGTTGTACGAGCAGTACTTC
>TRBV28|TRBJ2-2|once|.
CASSSGSRTGELFF
TGTGCCAGCAGTTCAGGGAGCCGAACCGGGGAGCTGTTTTTT
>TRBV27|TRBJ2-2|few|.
CASSYRNTGELFF
TGTGCCAGCAGTTACAGAAACACCGGGGAGCTGTTTTTT
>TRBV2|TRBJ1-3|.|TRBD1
CASRPGGSGDTIYF
TGTGCCAGCAGGCCAGGGGGCAGTGGGGACACCATATATTTT
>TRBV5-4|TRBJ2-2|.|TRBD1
CASSTTGGLAGELFF
TGTGCCAGCAGCACGACAGGGGGCTTGGCCGGGGAGCTGTTTTTT
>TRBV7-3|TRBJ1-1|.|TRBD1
CASSSYGQGRKNTEAFF
TGTGCCAGCAGCTCCTACGGACAGGGTAGGAAGAACACTGAAGCTTTCTTT